A single TCR beta chain is shown here with its context. The data belong to a study of T cell changes during pregnancy in multiple sclerosis. Libraries were prepared by immunoSEQ multiplex PCR; TCRdb keeps only in-frame clonotypes and omits some of them. The sample lists fewer than 150,000 clones; about 96% were seen once. The CDR3 is 15 residues long. V lost 5 bases, J lost 3 bases, and 14 bases lay in between. In germline, CDR1 is SGHTA, CDR2 FQGNSA. V usage is TRBV7-2 and J usage is TRBJ1-3, with no clear D. The origin of this receptor is a female donor with multiple sclerosis, enrolled in a pregnancy study. The sample was peripheral blood, taken after pregnancy. CDR3 sequence reads: CASSPSRGLGNTIYF. The CDR3 DNA is TGTGCCAGCAGCCCCTCCCGAGGGCTTGGAAACACCATATATTTT.